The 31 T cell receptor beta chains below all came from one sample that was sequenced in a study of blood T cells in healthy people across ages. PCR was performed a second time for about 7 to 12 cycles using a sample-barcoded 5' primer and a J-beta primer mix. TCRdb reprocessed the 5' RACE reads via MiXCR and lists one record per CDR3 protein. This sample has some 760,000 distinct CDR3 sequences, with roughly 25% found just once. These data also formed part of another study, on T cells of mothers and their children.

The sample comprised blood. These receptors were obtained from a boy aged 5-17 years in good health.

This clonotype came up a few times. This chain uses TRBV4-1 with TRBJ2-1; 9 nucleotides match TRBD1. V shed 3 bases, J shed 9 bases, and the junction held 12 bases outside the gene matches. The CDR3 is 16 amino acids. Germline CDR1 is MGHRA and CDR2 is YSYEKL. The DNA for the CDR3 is TGCGCCAGCAGCCAGATCCGGGACAGGGCTCTGAGTGAGCAGTTCTTC. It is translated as CASSQIRDRALSEQFF.

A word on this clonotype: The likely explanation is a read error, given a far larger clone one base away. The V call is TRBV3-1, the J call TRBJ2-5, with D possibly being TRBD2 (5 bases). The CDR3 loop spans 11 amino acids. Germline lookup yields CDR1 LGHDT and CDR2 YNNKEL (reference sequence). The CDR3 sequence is CASSQGEAQYF. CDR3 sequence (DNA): TGTGCCAGCAGCCAGGGAGAGGCCCAGTACTTC.

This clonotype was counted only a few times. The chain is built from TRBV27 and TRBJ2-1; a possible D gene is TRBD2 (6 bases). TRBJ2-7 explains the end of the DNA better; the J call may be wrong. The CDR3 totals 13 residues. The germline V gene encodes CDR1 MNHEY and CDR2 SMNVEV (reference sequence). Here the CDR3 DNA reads TGTGCCGCAGCAAGAGGGAGGACCTACGAGCAGTACTTC. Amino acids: CAAARGRTYEQYF.

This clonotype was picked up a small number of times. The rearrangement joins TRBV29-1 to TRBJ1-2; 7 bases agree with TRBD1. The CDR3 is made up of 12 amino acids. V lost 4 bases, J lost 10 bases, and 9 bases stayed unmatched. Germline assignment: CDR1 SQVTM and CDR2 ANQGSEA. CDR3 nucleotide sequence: TGCAGCGTTGTAGACAGGGCCGACCACTACACCTTC. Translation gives CSVVDRADHYTF.

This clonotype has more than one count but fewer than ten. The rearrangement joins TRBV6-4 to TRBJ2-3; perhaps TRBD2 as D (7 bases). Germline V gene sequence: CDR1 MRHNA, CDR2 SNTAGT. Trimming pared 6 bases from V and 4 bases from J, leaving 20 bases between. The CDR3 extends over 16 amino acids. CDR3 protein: CASSPKGGVGADTQYF. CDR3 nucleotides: TGTGCCAGCAGCCCGAAGGGGGGGGTTGGAGCAGATACGCAGTATTTT.

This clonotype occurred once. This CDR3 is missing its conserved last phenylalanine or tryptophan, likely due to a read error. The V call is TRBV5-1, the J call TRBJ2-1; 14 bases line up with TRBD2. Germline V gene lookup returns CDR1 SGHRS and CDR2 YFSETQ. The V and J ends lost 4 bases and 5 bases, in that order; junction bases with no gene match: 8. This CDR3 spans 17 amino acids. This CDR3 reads CASSGGLAGDPDNEQFL. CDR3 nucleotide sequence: TGCGCCAGCAGCGGGGGACTAGCGGGAGACCCTGACAATGAGCAGTTCTTG.

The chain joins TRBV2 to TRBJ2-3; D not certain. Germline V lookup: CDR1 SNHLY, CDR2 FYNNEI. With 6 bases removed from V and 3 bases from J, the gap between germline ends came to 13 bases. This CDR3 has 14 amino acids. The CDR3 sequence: CASRRSLPTDTQYF. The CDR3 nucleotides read TGTGCCAGCAGGCGATCTCTCCCTACAGATACGCAGTATTTT. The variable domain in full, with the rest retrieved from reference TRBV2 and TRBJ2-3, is EPEVTQTPSHQVTQMGQEVILRCVPISNHLYFYWYRQILGQKVEFLVSFYNNEISEKSEIFDDQFSVERPDGSNFTLKIRSTKLEDSAMYFCASRRSLPTDTQYFGPGTRLTVL.

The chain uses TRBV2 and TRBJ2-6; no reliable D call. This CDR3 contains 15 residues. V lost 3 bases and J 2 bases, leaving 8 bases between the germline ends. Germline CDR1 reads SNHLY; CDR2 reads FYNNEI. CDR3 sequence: CASSEAPAGANVLTF. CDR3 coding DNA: TGTGCCAGCAGTGAGGCCCCGGCTGGGGCCAACGTCCTGACTTTC. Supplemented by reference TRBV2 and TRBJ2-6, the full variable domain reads EPEVTQTPSHQVTQMGQEVILRCVPISNHLYFYWYRQILGQKVEFLVSFYNNEISEKSEIFDDQFSVERPDGSNFTLKIRSTKLEDSAMYFCASSEAPAGANVLTFGAGSRLTVL.

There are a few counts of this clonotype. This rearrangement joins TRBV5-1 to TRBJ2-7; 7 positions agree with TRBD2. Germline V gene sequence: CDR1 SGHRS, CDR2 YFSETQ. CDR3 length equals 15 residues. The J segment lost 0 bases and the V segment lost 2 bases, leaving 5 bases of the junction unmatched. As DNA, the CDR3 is TGCGCCAGCAGCTTTCTAGCGGCGGGCTCCTACGAGCAGTACTTC. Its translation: CASSFLAAGSYEQYF.

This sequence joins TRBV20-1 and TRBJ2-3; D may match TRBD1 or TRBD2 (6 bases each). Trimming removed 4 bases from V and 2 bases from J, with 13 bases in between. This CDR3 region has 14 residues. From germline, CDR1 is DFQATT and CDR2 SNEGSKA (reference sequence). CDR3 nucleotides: TGCAGTGCTACCCCGGGGGCCCCCACAGATACGCAGTATTTT. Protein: CSATPGAPTDTQYF.

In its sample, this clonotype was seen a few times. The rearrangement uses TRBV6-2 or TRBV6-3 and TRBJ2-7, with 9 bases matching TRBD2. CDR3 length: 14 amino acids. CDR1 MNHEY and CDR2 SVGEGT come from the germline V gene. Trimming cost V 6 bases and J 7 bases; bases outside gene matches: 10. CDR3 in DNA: TGTGCCAGCAGCTCAGCGGGGGGCCCCAGGGAGCAGTACTTC. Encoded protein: CASSSAGGPREQYF.

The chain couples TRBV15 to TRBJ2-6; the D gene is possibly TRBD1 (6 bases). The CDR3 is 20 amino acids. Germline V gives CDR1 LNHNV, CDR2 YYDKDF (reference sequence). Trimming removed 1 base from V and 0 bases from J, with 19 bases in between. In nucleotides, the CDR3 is TGTGCCACCAGCAGAGGGGCCGGGACATTCGGCCCCTCTGGGGCCAACGTCCTGACTTTC. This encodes CATSRGAGTFGPSGANVLTF.

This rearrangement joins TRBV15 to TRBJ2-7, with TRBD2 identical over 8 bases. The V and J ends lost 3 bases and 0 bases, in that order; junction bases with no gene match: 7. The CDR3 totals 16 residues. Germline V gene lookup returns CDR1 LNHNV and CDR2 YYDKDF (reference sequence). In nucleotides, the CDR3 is TGTGCCACCAGCAGGGACAAGACTAGCGCCTCCTACGAGCAGTACTTC. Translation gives CATSRDKTSASYEQYF.

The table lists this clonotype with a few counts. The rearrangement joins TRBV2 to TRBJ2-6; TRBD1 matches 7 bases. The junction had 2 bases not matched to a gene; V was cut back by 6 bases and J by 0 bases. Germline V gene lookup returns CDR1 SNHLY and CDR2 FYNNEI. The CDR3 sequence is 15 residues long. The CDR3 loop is CASRTGFSGANVLTF. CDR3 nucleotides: TGTGCCAGCAGGACAGGGTTCTCTGGGGCCAACGTCCTGACTTTC.

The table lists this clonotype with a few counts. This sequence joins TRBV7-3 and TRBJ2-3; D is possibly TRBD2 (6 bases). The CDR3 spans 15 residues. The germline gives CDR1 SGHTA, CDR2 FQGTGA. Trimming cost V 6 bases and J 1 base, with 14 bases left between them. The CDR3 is CASSFMGLGTDTQYF. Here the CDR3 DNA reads TGTGCCAGCAGTTTTATGGGACTCGGCACAGATACGCAGTATTTT.

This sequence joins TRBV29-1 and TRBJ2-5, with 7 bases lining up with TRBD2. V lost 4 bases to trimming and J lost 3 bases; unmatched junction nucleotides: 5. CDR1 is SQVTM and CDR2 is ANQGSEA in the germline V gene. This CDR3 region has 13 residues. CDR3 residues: CSVGRLAEETQYF. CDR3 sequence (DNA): TGCAGCGTTGGGAGACTAGCCGAAGAGACCCAGTACTTC. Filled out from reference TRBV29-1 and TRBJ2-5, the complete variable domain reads SAVISQKPSRDICQRGTSLTIQCQVDSQVTMMFWYRQQPGQSLTLIATANQGSEATYESGFVIDKFPISRPNLTFSTLTVSNMSPEDSSIYLCSVGRLAEETQYFGPGTRLLVL.

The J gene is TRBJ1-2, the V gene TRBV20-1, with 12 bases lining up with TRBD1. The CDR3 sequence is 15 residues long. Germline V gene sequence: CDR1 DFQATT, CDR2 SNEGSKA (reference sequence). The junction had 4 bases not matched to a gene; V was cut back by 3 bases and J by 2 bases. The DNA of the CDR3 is TGCAGTGCTAGGGGACAGGGGGCGAGGAACTATGGCTACACCTTC. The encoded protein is CSARGQGARNYGYTF.

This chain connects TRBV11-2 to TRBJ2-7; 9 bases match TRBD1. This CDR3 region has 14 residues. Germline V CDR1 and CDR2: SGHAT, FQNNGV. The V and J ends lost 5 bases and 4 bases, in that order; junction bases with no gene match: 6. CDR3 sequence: CASSVNRGHYEQYF. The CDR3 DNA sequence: TGTGCCAGCAGCGTGAACAGGGGGCATTACGAGCAGTACTTC.

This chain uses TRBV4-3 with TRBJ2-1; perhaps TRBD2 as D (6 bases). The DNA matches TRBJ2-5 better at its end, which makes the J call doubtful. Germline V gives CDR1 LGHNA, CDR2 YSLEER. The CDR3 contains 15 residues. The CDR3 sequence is CASSQDITGVETQYF. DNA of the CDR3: TGCGCCAGCAGCCAAGATATCACGGGGGTAGAGACCCAGTACTTC.

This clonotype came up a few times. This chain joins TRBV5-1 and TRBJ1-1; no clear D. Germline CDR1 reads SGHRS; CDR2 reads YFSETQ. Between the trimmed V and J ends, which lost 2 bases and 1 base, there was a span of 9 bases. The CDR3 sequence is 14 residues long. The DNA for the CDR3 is TGCGCCAGCAGCTTCGATACAGCGAACACTGAAGCTTTCTTT. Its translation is CASSFDTANTEAFF.

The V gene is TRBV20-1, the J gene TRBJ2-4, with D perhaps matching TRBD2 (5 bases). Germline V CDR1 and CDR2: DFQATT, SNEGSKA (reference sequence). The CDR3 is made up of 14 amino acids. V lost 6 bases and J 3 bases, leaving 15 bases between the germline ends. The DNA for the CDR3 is TGCAGTGCACCAACAGCGGCTTTCAAAAACATTCAGTACTTC. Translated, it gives CSAPTAAFKNIQYF.

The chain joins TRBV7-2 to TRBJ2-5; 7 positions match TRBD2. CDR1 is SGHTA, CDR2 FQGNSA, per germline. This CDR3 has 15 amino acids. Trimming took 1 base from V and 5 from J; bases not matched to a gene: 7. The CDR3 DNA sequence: TGTGCCAGCAGCTTAGGTTGGCAGGGAGGGGAGACCCAGTACTTC. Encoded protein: CASSLGWQGGETQYF. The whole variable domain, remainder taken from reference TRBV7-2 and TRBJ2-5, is GAGVSQSPSNKVTEKGKDVELRCDPISGHTALYWYRQSLGQGLEFLIYFQGNSAPDKSGLPSDRFSAERTGGSVSTLTIQRTQQEDSAVYLCASSLGWQGGETQYFGPGTRLLVL.

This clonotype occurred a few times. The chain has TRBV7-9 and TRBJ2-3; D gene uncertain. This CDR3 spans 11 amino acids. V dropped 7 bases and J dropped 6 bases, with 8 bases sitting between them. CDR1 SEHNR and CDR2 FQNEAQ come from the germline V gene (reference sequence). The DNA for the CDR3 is TGTGCCAGCATCCATGGGGATACGCAGTATTTT. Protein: CASIHGDTQYF.

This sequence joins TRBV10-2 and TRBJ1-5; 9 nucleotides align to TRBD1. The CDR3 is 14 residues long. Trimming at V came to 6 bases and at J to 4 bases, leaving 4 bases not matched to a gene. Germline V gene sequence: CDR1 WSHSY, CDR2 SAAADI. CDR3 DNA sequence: TGCGCCAGCAGCGGGACAGGGCCTAATCAGCCCCAGCATTTT. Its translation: CASSGTGPNQPQHF.

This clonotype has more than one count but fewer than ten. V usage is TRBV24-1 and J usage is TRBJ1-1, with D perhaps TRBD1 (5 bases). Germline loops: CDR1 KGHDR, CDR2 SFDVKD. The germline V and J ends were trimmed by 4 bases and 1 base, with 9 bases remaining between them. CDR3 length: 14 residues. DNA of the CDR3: TGTGCCACCAGTGACCCCGGACAGAACACTGAAGCTTTCTTT. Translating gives CATSDPGQNTEAFF.

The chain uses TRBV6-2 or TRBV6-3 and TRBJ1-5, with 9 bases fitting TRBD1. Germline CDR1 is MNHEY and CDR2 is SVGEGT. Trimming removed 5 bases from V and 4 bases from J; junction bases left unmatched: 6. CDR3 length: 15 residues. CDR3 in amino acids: CASSRTGQGNQPQHF. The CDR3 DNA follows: TGTGCCAGCAGTCGAACGGGACAGGGAAATCAGCCCCAGCATTTT.

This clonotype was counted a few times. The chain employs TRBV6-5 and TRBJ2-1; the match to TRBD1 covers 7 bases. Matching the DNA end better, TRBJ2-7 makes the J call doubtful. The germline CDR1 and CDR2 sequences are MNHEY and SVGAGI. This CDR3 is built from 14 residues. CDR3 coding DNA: TGTGCCAGCAGGGTGGGACAGTTGTTCCACGAGCAGTACTTC. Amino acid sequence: CASRVGQLFHEQYF.

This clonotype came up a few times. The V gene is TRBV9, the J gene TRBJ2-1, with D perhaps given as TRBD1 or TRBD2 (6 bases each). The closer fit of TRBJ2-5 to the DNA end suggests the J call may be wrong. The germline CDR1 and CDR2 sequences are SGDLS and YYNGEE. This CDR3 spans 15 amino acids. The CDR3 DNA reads TGTGCCAGCAGCGGGGACACAGGGAGGCAAGAGACCCAGTACTTC. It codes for CASSGDTGRQETQYF.

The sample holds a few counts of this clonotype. DNA for the CDR3: TGCGCCAGCAGCTTTTCTCCAGATGAAAAACTGTTTTTT. Its translation is CASSFSPDEKLFF. The rearrangement joins TRBV5-1 to TRBJ1-4; no clear D. The CDR3 totals 13 residues. The germline gives CDR1 SGHRS, CDR2 YFSETQ. V gave up 2 bases and J gave up 6 bases, with 8 bases separating them.

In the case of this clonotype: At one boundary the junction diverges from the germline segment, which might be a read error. CDR3 nucleotide sequence: TGTGCCAGTGGTATAGTACAGGGGGACGGCTACACCTTC. Translating gives CASGIVQGDGYTF. V gene TRBV19 combines with J gene TRBJ1-2, with 8 bases identical to TRBD1. Germline loops: CDR1 LNHDA, CDR2 SQIVND (reference sequence). CDR3 length: 13 amino acids.

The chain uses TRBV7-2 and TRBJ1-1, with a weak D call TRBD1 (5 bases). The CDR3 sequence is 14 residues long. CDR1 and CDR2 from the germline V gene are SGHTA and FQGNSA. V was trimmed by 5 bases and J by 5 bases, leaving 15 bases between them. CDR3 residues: CASSAAGRGTEAFF. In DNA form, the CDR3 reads TGTGCCAGCAGCGCGGCAGGGCGGGGGACTGAAGCTTTCTTT.